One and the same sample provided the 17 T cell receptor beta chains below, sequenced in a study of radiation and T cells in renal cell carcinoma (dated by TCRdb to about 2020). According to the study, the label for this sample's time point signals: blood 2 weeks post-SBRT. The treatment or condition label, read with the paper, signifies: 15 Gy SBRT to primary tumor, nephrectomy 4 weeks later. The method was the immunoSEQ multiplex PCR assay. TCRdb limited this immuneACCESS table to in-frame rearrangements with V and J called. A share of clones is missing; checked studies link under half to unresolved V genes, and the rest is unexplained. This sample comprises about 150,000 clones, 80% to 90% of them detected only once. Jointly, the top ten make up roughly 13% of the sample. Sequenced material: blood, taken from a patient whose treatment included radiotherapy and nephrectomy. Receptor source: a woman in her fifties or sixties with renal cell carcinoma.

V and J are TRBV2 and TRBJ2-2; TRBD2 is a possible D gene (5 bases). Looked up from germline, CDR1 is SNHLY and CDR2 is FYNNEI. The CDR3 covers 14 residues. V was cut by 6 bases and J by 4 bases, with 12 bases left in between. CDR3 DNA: TGTGCCAGCAGGGAGGACGGGTCCACCGGGGAGCTGTTTTTT. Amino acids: CASREDGSTGELFF.

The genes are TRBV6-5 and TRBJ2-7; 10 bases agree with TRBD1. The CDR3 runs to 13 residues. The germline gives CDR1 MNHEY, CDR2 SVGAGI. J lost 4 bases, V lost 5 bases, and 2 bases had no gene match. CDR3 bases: TGTGCCAGCAGTCCGGACAGGGGGTACGAGCAGTACTTC. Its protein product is CASSPDRGYEQYF.

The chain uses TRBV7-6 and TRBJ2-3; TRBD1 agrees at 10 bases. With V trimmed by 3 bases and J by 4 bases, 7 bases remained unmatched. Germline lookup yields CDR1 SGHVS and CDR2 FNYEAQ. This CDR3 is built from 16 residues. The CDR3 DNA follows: TGTGCCAGCAGCTTGAAGACAGGGGGCCGCGCAGATACGCAGTATTTT. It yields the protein CASSLKTGGRADTQYF.

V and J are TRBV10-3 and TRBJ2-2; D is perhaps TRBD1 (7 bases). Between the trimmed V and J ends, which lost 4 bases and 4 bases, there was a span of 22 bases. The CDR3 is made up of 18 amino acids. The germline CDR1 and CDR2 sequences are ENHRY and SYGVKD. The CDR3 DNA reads TGTGCCATCAGTGCCCTGGGGGGACAGCGATCAGCCACCGGGGAGCTGTTTTTT. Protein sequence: CAISALGGQRSATGELFF.

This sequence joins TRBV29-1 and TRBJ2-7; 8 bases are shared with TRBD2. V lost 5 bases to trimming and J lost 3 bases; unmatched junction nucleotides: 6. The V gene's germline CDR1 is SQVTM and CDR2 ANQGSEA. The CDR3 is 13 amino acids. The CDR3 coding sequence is TGCAGCGTTCCCCGGGAGGGGAGCTACGAGCAGTACTTC. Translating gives CSVPREGSYEQYF.

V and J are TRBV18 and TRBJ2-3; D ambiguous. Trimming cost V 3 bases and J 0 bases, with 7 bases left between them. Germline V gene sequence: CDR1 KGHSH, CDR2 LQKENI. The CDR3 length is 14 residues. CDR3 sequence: CASSPFSSTDTQYF. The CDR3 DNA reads TGTGCCAGCTCACCTTTTTCTAGCACAGATACGCAGTATTTT.

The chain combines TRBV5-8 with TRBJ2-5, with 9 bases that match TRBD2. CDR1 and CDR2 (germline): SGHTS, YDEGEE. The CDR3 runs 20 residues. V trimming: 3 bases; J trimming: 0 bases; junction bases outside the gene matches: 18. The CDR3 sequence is CASSSARLSGGFGYQETQYF. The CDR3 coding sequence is TGTGCCAGCAGCTCCGCCCGTTTAAGCGGGGGGTTTGGATACCAAGAGACCCAGTACTTC.

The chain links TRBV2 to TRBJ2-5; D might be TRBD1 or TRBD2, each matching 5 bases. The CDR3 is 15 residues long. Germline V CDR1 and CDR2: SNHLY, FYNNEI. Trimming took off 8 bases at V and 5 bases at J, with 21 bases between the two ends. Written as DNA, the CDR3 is TGTGCCAGCTCCCCCCTGGGGGTACGTGGCGAGACCCAGTACTTC. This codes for CASSPLGVRGETQYF.

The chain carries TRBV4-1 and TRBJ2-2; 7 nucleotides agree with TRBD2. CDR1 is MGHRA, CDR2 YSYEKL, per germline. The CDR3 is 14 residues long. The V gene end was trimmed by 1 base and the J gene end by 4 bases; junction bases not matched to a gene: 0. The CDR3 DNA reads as TGCGCCAGCAGCCAAGGGGAGGGCACCGGGGAGCTGTTTTTT. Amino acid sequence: CASSQGEGTGELFF.

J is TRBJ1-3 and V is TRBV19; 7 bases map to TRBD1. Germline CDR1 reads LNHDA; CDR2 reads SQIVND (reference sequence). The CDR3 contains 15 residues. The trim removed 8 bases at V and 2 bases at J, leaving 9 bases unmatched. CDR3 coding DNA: TGTGCCAGTGTCTCCACAGGGGTGACTGGAAACACCATATATTTT. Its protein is CASVSTGVTGNTIYF.

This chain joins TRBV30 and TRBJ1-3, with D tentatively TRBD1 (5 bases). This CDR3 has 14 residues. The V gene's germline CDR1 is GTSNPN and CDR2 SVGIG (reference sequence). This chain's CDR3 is CAGLKRISGNTIYF. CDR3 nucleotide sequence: TGTGCGGGGCTTAAAAGGATCTCTGGAAACACCATATATTTT.

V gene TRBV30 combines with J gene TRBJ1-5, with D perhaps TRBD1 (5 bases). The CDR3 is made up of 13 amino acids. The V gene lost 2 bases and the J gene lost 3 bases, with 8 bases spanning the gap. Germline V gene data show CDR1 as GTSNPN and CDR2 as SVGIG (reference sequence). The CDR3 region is CAWSPGVNQPQHF. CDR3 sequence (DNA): TGTGCCTGGAGTCCGGGGGTCAATCAGCCCCAGCATTTT.

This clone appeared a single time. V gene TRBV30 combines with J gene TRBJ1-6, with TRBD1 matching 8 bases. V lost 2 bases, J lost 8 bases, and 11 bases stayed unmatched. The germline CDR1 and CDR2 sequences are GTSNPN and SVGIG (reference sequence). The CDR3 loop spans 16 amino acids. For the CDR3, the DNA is TGTGCCTGGAGTCAAAGCCGGGACAGGAGTCATTCACCCCTCCACTTT. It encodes CAWSQSRDRSHSPLHF.

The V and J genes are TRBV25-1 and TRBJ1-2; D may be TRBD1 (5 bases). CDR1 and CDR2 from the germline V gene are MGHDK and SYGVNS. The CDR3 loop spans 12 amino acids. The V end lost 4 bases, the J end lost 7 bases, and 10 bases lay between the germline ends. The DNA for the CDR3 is TGTGCCAGCAGTGCAGGGTGGGGTGGCTACACCTTC. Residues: CASSAGWGGYTF.

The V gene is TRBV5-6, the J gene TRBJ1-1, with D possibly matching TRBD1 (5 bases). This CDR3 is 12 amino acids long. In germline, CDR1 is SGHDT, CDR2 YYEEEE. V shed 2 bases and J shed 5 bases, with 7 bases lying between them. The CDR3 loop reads CASSFGGTEAFF. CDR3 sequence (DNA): TGTGCCAGCAGCTTTGGGGGTACTGAAGCTTTCTTT.

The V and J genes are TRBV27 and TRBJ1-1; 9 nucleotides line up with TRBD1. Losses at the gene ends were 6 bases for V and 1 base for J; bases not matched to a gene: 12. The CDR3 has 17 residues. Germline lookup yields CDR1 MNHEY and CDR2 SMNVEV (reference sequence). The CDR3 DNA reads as TGTGCCAGCAGCCTTGGGACAGGGCGATTTCAGAACACTGAAGCTTTCTTT. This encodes CASSLGTGRFQNTEAFF.

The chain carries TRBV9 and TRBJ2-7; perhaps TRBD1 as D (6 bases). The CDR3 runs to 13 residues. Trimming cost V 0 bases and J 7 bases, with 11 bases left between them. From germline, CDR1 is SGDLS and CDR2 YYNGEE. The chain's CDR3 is CASSVGDIGEQYF. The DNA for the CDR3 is TGTGCCAGCAGCGTAGGGGACATAGGGGAGCAGTACTTC.